The entry below gives a single T cell receptor beta chain sequence along with its context. A read error may explain this, as a much larger clone is one base away. Lactation, pregnancy, other autoimmune disease or uncontrolled infection led to exclusion of patients. Amplified regions were TCR beta CDR3 sequences from RNA transcripts. TCR CDR3 underwent first-round RT-PCR with the HTBI primer set. MiXCR, run by TCRdb on the multiplex PCR reads, gives a single entry per CDR3 protein. Counted here are 370,000 or so distinct CDR3 sequences, about 15% occurring once; the ten biggest clones make up 25% to 35%. This sample is part of a study of T cells in Graves' hyperthyroidism and ophthalmopathy. Sequenced sample: blood. This receptor was identified in a woman under 30 with Graves' hyperthyroidism that later progressed to Graves' ophthalmopathy.

The CDR3 protein is CASSPRTGANTEAFF. In DNA form, the CDR3 reads TGTGCCAGCAGTCCGAGGACAGGGGCGAACACTGAAGCTTTCTTT. This chain joins TRBV7-2 and TRBJ1-1; 9 bases agree with TRBD1. With V trimmed by 6 bases and J by 1 base, 6 bases remained unmatched. Per the germline V gene, CDR1 is SGHTA and CDR2 is FQGNSA. This CDR3 has 15 residues.